The 8 T cell receptor beta chains below all came from one sample that was sequenced in a study of blood T cell repertoires in COVID-19. Using immunoSEQ multiplex PCR, the repertoire was profiled, and TCRdb retains in-frame clones only, with some absent. The table lists about 34,000 clones, 80% to 90% of them singletons. The sample comprised peripheral blood. These receptors were collected from a man in his fifties or sixties with active COVID-19.

The genes are TRBV3-1 (or the pseudogene TRBV3-2) and TRBJ1-6; D unresolved. Germline CDR1 is LGHDT and CDR2 is YNNKEL (reference sequence). This CDR3 is built from 13 residues. The V and J ends lost 0 bases and 14 bases respectively, with 11 bases between them. The CDR3 DNA is TGTGCCAGCAGCCAAGAGGGAGGGCTCTCCCTCCACTTT. Its protein product is CASSQEGGLSLHF.

The CDR3: CASSPIRSGANVLTF. The CDR3 bases are TGTGCCAGCAGCCCTATTCGCTCTGGGGCCAACGTCCTGACTTTC. V usage is TRBV7-7 and J usage is TRBJ2-6, with unresolved D. V lost 5 bases to trimming and J lost 0 bases, with 8 bases between them. Germline loops: CDR1 SSHAT, CDR2 FNYEAQ (reference sequence). This CDR3 contains 15 residues.

The rearrangement uses TRBV7-9 and TRBJ1-1, with a tentative D call TRBD1 (6 bases). V was trimmed by 3 bases and J by 4 bases, leaving 12 bases between them. Per the germline V gene, CDR1 is SEHNR and CDR2 is FQNEAQ (reference sequence). The CDR3 spans 14 residues. CDR3 amino acids: CASSLLRGGTEAFF. The DNA of the CDR3 is TGTGCCAGCAGCTTGCTCAGGGGCGGCACTGAAGCTTTCTTT.

The chain uses TRBV7-2 and TRBJ1-2, with 7 bases lining up with TRBD1. Trimming cost V 3 bases and J 6 bases; bases outside gene matches: 4. The CDR3 loop spans 13 amino acids. Germline CDR1 reads SGHTA; CDR2 reads FQGNSA. The CDR3: CASSFDRVDGYTF. The CDR3 bases are TGTGCCAGCAGCTTTGACAGGGTAGATGGCTACACCTTC.

The chain joins TRBV7-9 to TRBJ2-7; perhaps TRBD1 as D (6 bases). The germline CDR1 and CDR2 sequences are SEHNR and FQNEAQ (reference sequence). With 1 base removed from V and 11 bases from J, the gap between germline ends came to 33 bases. This CDR3 has 19 residues. The CDR3 DNA reads as TGTGCCAGCAGCTTAGTGTTCGTTCCATTAACAGGGACGCCTATAGTGGAGTACTTC. Encoded protein: CASSLVFVPLTGTPIVEYF.

The chain has TRBV5-1 and TRBJ2-3; maybe TRBD2 (6 bases). Germline V gives CDR1 SGHRS, CDR2 YFSETQ. The CDR3 contains 15 residues. Trimming removed 3 bases at V and 1 base at J, with 12 bases between. The CDR3: CASSSRDSRTDTQYF. CDR3 sequence (DNA): TGCGCCAGCAGCTCCCGGGACTCTCGCACAGATACGCAGTATTTT.

J is TRBJ2-1 and V is TRBV3-1 (or the pseudogene TRBV3-2), with TRBD2 matching over 7 bases. This CDR3 has 15 residues. The germline V gene encodes CDR1 LGHDT and CDR2 YNNKEL (reference sequence). J gave up 7 bases and V 4 bases, and 10 bases lay outside the gene matches. The CDR3, as DNA: TGTGCCAGCAGCCCCGGCGGCGGGAGTAAGAATGAGCAGTTCTTC. The encoded protein is CASSPGGGSKNEQFF.

As for this clone: Other DNA sequences in the sample encode the same CDR3. The rearrangement joins TRBV5-1 to TRBJ2-3; D is uncertain. Trimming removed 0 bases at V and 1 base at J, with 3 bases between. This CDR3 is built from 13 residues. Germline V gives CDR1 SGHRS, CDR2 YFSETQ. The CDR3 DNA is TGCGCCAGCAGCTTGGCCGGCACAGATACGCAGTATTTT. Encoded protein: CASSLAGTDTQYF. Looking up the rest from reference TRBV5-1 and TRBJ2-3 gives the full variable domain: KAGVTQTPRYLIKTRGQQVTLSCSPISGHRSVSWYQQTPGQGLQFLFEYFSETQRNKGNFPGRFSGRQFSNSRSEMNVSTLELGDSALYLCASSLAGTDTQYFGPGTRLTVL.